This T cell receptor (beta chain) was sequenced in a study of cytomegalovirus exposure and HLA in healthy donors. General study results and limits: There were some V segments, including TRBV6-2 and TRBV6-3, excluded as indistinguishable. TCR association rates varied by HLA locus in a later analysis, with DRB1 highest and HLA-C lowest.

Notes on this clone: Its antigen is as yet unknown.

The primer mix had 60 Vbeta and 13 Jbeta primers. Sequencing used immunoSEQ multiplex PCR; TCRdb keeps in-frame clones, though not all of them. The top ten hold over 4.5% of the sample, which has 85,000 to 130,000 clones, approximately 80% seen once. The CDR3 runs 14 residues. CDR1 and CDR2 from the germline V gene are SGDLS and YYNGEE. With 0 bases clipped from V and 5 bases from J, the junction kept 4 bases outside the gene matches. The chain uses TRBV9 and TRBJ2-5; 7 bases agree with TRBD2. The sequenced sample was PBMCs. The clonotype comes from a woman between 18 and 30 years old in good health and CMV-seropositive. The CDR3 DNA reads as TGTGCCAGCAGCGTAGGGGGGGGGACGGAGACCCAGTACTTC. Translating it yields CASSVGGGTETQYF.